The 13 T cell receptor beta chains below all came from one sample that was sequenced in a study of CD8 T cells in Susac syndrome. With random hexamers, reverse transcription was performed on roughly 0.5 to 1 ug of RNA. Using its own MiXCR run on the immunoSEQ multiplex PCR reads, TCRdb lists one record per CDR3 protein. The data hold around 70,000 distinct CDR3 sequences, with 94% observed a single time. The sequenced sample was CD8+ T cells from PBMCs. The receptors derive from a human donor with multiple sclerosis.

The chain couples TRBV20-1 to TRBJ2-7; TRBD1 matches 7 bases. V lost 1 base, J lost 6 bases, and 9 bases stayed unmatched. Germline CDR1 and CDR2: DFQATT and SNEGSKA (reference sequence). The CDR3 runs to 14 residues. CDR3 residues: CSARVGQGETEQYF. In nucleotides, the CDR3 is TGCAGTGCTAGAGTAGGCCAGGGGGAGACCGAGCAGTACTTC.

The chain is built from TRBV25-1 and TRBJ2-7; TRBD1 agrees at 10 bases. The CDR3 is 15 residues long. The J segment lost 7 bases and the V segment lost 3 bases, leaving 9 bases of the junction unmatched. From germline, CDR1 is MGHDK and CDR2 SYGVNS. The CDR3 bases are TGTGCCAGCAGTGATCGGGGACAGGGGCTTCGGGAGCAGTACTTC. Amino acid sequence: CASSDRGQGLREQYF.

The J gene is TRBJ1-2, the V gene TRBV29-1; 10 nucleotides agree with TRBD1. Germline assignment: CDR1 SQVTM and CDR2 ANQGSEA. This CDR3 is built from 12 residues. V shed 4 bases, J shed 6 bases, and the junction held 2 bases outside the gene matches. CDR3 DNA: TGCAGCGTTGTCGGGACAGGGGATGGCTACACCTTC. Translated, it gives CSVVGTGDGYTF.

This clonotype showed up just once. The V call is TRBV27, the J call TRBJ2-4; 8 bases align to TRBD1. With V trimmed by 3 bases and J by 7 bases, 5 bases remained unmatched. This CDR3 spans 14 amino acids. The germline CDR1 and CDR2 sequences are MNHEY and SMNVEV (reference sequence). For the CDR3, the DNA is TGTGCCAGCAGTTTCTTAGGACAGGGTAACATTCAGTACTTC. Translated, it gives CASSFLGQGNIQYF.

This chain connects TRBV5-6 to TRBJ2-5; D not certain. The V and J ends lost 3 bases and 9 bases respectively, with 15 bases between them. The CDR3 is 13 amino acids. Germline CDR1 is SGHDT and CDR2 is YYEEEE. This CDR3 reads CASSYDGPEAQYF. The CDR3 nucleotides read TGTGCCAGCAGCTATGACGGACCCGAGGCCCAGTACTTC.

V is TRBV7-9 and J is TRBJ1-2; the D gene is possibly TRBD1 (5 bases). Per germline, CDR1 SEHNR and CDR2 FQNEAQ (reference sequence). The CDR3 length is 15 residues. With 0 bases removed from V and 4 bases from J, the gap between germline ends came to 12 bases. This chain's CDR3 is CASSLALSGIYGYTF. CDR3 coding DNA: TGTGCCAGCAGCTTAGCGCTGTCAGGGATCTATGGCTACACCTTC.

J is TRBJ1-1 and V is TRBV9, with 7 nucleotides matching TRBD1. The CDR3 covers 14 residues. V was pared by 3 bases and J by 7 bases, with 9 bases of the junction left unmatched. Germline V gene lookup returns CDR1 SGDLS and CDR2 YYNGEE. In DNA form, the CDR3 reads TGTGCCAGCAGCGGGTTACAGGGGTCCCGTGAAGCTTTCTTT. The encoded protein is CASSGLQGSREAFF.

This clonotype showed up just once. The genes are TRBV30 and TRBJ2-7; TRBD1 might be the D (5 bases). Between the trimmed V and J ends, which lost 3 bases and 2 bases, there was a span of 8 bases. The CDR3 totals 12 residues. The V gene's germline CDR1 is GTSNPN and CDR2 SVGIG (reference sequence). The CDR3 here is CAWSQGPYEQYF. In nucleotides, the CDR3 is TGTGCCTGGAGCCAGGGCCCCTACGAGCAGTACTTC. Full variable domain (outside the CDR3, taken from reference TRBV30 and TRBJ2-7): SQTIHQWPATLVQPVGSPLSLECTVEGTSNPNLYWYRQAAGRGLQLLFYSVGIGQISSEVPQNLSASRPQDRQFILSSKKLLLSDSGFYLCAWSQGPYEQYFGPGTRLTVT.

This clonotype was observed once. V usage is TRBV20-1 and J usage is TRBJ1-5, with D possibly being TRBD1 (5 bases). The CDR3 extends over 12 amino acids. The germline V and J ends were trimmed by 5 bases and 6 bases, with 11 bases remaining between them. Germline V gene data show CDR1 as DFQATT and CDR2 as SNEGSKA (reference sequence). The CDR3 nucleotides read TGCAGTGCTGGGGGGGTGGGTCAGCCCCAGCATTTT. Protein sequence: CSAGGVGQPQHF.

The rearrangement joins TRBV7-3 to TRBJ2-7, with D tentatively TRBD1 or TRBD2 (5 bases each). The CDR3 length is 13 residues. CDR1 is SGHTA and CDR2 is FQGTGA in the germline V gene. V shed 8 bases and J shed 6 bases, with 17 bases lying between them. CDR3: CASPPGLWGEQYF. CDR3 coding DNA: TGTGCCAGCCCTCCGGGGCTCTGGGGCGAGCAGTACTTC.

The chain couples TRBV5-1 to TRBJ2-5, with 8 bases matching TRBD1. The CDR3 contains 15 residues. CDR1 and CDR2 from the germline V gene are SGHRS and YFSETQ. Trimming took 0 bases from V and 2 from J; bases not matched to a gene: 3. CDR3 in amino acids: CASSLARDRQETQYF. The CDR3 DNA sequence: TGCGCCAGCAGCTTGGCCCGGGACAGGCAAGAGACCCAGTACTTC.

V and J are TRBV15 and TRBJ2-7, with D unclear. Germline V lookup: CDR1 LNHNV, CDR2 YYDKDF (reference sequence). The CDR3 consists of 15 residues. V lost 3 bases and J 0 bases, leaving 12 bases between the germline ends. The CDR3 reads CATSSHHSSSYEQYF. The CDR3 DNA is TGTGCCACCAGCAGCCATCACTCCAGCTCCTACGAGCAGTACTTC.

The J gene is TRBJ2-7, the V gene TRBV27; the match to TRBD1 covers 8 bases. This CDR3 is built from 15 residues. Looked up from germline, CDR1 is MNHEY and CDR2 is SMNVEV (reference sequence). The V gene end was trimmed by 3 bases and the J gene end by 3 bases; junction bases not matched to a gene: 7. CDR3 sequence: CASSLTTGGFYEQYF. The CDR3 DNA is TGTGCCAGCAGTTTGACAACAGGGGGGTTCTACGAGCAGTACTTC.